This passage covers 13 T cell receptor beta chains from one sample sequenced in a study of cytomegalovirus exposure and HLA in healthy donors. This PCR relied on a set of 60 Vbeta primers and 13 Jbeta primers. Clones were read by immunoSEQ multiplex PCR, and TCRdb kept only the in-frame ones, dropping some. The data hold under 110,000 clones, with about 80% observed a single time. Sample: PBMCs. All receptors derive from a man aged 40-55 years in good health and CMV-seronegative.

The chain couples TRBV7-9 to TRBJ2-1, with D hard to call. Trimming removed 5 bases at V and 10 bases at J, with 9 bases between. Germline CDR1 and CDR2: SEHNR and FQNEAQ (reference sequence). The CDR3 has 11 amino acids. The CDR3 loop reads CASSPRIEQFF. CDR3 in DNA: TGTGCCAGCAGCCCTAGAATAGAGCAGTTCTTC.

The CDR3 spells CASSVQGRNTEAFF. CDR3 nucleotides: TGTGCCAGCAGCGTACAGGGGCGGAACACTGAAGCTTTCTTT. The genes are TRBV7-8 and TRBJ1-1; 7 positions agree with TRBD1. V lost 5 bases to trimming and J lost 1 base; unmatched junction nucleotides: 4. The CDR3 consists of 14 residues. CDR1 and CDR2 (germline): SGHVS, FQNEAQ.

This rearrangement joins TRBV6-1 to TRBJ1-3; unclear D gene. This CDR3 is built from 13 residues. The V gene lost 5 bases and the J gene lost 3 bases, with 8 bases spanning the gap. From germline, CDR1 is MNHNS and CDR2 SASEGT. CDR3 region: CASSKTLGNTIYF. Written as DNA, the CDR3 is TGTGCCAGCAGTAAGACACTTGGAAACACCATATATTTT.

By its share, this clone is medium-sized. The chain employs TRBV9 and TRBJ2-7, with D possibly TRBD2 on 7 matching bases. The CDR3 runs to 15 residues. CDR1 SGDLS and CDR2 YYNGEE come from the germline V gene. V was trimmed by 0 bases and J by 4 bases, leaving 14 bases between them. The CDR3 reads CASSVGWGGWYEQYF. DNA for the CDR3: TGTGCCAGCAGCGTAGGGTGGGGGGGCTGGTACGAGCAGTACTTC.

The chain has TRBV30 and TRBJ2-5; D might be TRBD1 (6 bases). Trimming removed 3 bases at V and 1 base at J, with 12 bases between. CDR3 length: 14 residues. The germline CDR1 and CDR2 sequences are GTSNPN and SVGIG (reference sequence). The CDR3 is CAWSAGQFQETQYF. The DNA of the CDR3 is TGTGCCTGGAGCGCTGGACAGTTCCAAGAGACCCAGTACTTC.

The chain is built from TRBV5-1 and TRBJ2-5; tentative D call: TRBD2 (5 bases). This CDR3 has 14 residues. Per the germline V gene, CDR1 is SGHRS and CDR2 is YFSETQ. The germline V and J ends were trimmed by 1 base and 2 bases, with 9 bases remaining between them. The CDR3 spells CASSLREWQETQYF. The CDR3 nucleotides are TGCGCCAGCAGCTTGAGGGAGTGGCAAGAGACCCAGTACTTC. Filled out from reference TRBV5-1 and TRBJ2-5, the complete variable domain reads KAGVTQTPRYLIKTRGQQVTLSCSPISGHRSVSWYQQTPGQGLQFLFEYFSETQRNKGNFPGRFSGRQFSNSRSEMNVSTLELGDSALYLCASSLREWQETQYFGPGTRLLVL.

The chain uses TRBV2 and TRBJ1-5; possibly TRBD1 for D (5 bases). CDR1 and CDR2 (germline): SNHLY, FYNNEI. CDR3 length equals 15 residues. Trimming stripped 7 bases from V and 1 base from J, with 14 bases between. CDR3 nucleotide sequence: TGTGCCAGCACCTTAATGGACAAAAGCAATCAGCCCCAGCATTTT. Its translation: CASTLMDKSNQPQHF.

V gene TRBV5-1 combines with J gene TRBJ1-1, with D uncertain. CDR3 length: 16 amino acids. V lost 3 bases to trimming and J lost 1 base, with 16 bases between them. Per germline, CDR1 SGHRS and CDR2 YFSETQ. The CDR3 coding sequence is TGCGCCAGCAGCTCCTCGGCCCTAGGAGGGAACACTGAAGCTTTCTTT. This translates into CASSSSALGGNTEAFF.

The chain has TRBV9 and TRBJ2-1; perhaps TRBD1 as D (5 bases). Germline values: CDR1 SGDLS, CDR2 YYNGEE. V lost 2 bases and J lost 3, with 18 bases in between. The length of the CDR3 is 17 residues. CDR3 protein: CASSVSRAPLIYNEQFF. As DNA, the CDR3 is TGTGCCAGCAGCGTCTCCAGGGCCCCTCTTATCTACAATGAGCAGTTCTTC.

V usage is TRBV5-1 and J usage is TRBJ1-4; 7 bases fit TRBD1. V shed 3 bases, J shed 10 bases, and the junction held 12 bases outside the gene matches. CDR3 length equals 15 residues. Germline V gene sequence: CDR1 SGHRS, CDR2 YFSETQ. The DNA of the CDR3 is TGCGCCAGCAGCTCTACCGAGAGGGGGCTGGGAAAACTGTTTTTT. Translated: CASSSTERGLGKLFF. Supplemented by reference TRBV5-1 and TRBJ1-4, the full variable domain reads KAGVTQTPRYLIKTRGQQVTLSCSPISGHRSVSWYQQTPGQGLQFLFEYFSETQRNKGNFPGRFSGRQFSNSRSEMNVSTLELGDSALYLCASSSTERGLGKLFFGSGTQLSVL.

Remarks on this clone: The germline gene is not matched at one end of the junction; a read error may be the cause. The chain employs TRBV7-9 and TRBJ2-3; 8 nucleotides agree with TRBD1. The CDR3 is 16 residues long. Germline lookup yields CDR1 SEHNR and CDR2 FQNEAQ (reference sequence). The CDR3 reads CSSNRPRGQAADTQYF. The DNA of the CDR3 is TGTTCCAGCAACCGACCTAGGGGACAGGCGGCAGATACGCAGTATTTT.

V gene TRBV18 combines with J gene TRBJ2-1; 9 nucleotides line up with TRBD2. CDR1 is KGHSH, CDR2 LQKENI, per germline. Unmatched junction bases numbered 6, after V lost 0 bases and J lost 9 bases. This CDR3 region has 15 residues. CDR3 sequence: CASSPPGGGAGEQFF. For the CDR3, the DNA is TGTGCCAGCTCACCACCGGGCGGGGGGGCCGGTGAGCAGTTCTTC.

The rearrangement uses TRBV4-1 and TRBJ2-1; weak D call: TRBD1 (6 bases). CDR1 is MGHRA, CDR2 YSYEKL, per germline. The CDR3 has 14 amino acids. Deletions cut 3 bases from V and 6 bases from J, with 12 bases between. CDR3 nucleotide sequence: TGCGCCAGCAGCCAGGTAAACAGGGTCAATGAGCAGTTCTTC. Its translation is CASSQVNRVNEQFF.